This T cell receptor (beta chain) was sequenced in a study of blood T cell repertoires in COVID-19. Study overall: The United States, Italy and Spain provided the acute and convalescent COVID-19 samples. Sample material is recorded as cDNA or gDNA derived from T cells, B-cell-depleted T cells, or PBMCs.

This clone was observed a handful of times. The germline V gene encodes CDR1 SNHLY and CDR2 FYNNEI. CDR3 length equals 18 residues. V lost 4 bases, J lost 7 bases, and 12 bases stayed unmatched. In the source study's methods: How many nucleated cells were present was estimated from reference gene primer amplification. The data were produced by immunoSEQ multiplex PCR, yet TCRdb's version contains in-frame clones alone and is incomplete. V and J calls and clone size follow that table, whereas D and trimming were derived from the DNA. The table includes over 150,000 clones, 83% detected once. Sequenced sample: peripheral blood. This sequence originates from an elderly woman with acute or convalescent COVID-19. This chain connects TRBV2 to TRBJ2-1; 14 nucleotides agree with TRBD2. This CDR3 reads CASSAFYGLAGGRNEQFF. CDR3 in DNA: TGTGCCAGCAGTGCGTTTTATGGACTAGCGGGGGGCAGGAATGAGCAGTTCTTC. Filled out from reference TRBV2 and TRBJ2-1, the complete variable domain reads EPEVTQTPSHQVTQMGQEVILRCVPISNHLYFYWYRQILGQKVEFLVSFYNNEISEKSEIFDDQFSVERPDGSNFTLKIRSTKLEDSAMYFCASSAFYGLAGGRNEQFFGPGTRLTVL.